This T cell receptor beta chain is drawn from a study of cytomegalovirus exposure and HLA in healthy donors. Across the study: An early data release held 80 million or so unique TCRs from HLA-typed donors. The study, taken as a whole, reports: Upon later analysis, HLA-associated TCR beta chains proved more clonally expanded than other, equally common chains. Reportedly, diagnosis of cytomegalovirus status by the classifier showed high specificity and sensitivity.

With 60 Vbeta and 13 Jbeta primers, the PCR was carried out. Sequenced by immunoSEQ multiplex PCR; TCRdb stores in-frame clones only, minus some. The table lists fewer than 150,000 clones, approximately 80% of them singletons. The CDR3 spans 12 residues. V was pared by 6 bases and J by 6 bases, with 0 bases of the junction left unmatched. Germline-derived CDR1 and CDR2 are SNHLY and FYNNEI. As for this clone: As yet, its antigen is unknown.

The sequenced sample consisted of PBMCs. This clonotype was obtained from a man between 18 and 35 years old in good health and CMV-seronegative. This chain uses TRBV2 with TRBJ2-1; 9 bases map to TRBD2. Here the CDR3 DNA reads TGTGCCAGCAGGGGACTAGCCAATGAGCAGTTCTTC. Protein sequence: CASRGLANEQFF.